A single T cell receptor (beta chain) is shown here with its context. In this sample, this clonotype turned up a few times. This receptor's antigen is unknown. No clone much larger than this one lies a single base away; base qualities are absent. Instrument on record: Illumina NovaSeq 6000. TCRalpha and TCRbeta cDNA libraries were built by 5'RACE with constant-segment primers, adding sample barcodes and unique molecular identifiers. RNA was extracted from every sample with Trizol reagent. Amplification of the libraries took two PCR steps, and the second step added a second sample barcode plus Illumina TruSeq adapters. The libraries were sequenced on an Illumina NovaSeq using 2 x 150 bp paired-end reads. Processing in the source paper ran as follows. With migec v1.2.7, reads were demultiplexed and then collapsed into UMI-guided consensus sequences. With mixcr v2.1.11, UMI consensuses were aligned to TRA and TRB V and J templates and assembled into clonotypes. A clonotype was counted as expanded or contracted only if both edgeR and NoisET called the change significant, with noise models trained on biological replicates. For edgeR calls, a false discovery rate-adjusted p below 0.01 and a log2 fold-change threshold of 1 were applied. As an exploratory analysis of dynamics, max-normalized trajectories of the 1000 most abundant clonotypes were examined by PCA with hierarchical clustering. Each responding clone was given a CD4 or CD8 phenotype based on the CD4+ and CD8+ repertoires, which had been sequenced separately. TCRdb reprocessed the public reads (quality trimming at Q25 with fastp, clone calling with MiXCR) and kept in-frame beta chains. Identical CDR3 protein sequences are pooled into one entry, listed with their most common genes and DNA. Here the V and J calls rest on TCRdb's processing, not on the authors' analysis. This sample has a few hundred thousand distinct CDR3 sequences in its table, and roughly an eighth of those were observed once. The biggest ten clones account for 21% of the sample.

PBMCs were isolated by Ficoll-Paque density gradient centrifugation. The data were taken from a study of T-cell memory formation after mild COVID-19 (dated by TCRdb to the early 2020s). In the study overall: TCR sequence clusters from the two donors were largely donor specific. T-cell clones expanding and contracting after mild COVID-19 in a couple of donors were tracked by longitudinal TCRalpha and TCRbeta repertoire sequencing. The cohort was made up of two young adult volunteers, one female and one male, who were previously healthy. Overall study outcomes, separate from this receptor: Clones that contracted from day 15 to 85 showed balanced CD4/CD8 phenotypes, whereas a second wave of clones that expanded from day 15 to 37 leaned towards CD4+. Contracting CD4+ clones were found mainly in CM and EM memory subsets, while CD8+ clones were enriched in EMRA. SARS-CoV-2 specificity was not confirmed for the second-wave clones peaking on day 37. Some responding clones were detected in pre-infection memory, which suggested that pre-existing cross-reactive memory T cells had joined the SARS-CoV-2 response. The study covered only a couple of mild cases, and larger cohorts including severe cases with pre-infection samples were considered necessary.

Its CDR3 holds 12 amino acids, cysteine through phenylalanine. The sequence is cut down to CDR3 DNA, 36 bases in frame from base 1. Via the germline V gene (reference sequence), CDR1 is SGHKS and CDR2 YYEKEE. V is cut by 3 bases and J by 8 bases, and the space between the germline ends is 9 bases. The chain joins TRBV5-5 to TRBJ2-1; the D gene could be TRBD1 or TRBD2, each one agreeing over 5 bases. The receptor was isolated from a man younger than 35 who had mild COVID-19 (a few samples of this study predate the infection). The sample titles of this study are shuffled in the database, so cell type and time point are left out; the donor was told from shared clones. The sequenced material came from PBMCs or a T cell subset sorted from them (not recorded which). CDR3 protein: CASSWDGYEQFF. In nucleotides, the sequence is TGTGCCAGCAGCTGGGACGGCTATGAGCAGTTCTTC.